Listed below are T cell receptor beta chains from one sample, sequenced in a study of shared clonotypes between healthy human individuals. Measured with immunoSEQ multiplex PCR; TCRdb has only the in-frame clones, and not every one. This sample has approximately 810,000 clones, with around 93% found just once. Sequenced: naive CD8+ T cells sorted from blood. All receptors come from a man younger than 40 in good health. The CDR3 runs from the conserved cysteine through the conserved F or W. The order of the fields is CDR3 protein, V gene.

CATGPGDRVAGELFF | TRBV15
CASSPPGLAGVGELFF | TRBV18
CASSLEALAGDYNEQFF | TRBV11-2
CASNARGEPLGETQYF | TRBV5-4
CARDGRSQYF | TRBV7-7
CASSQTSGRDTYNEQFF | TRBV7-9
CASSLVSGRGDEQFF | TRBV7-9
CASSPPGQGPRLVGQIF | TRBV27
CASSRGQYSTDTQYF | TRBV18
CSLSGTSGSLYNEQFF | TRBV29-1
CSGPGLVNEQFF | TRBV29-1
CASSLSLMNTEAFF | TRBV27
CASSSLDGEQYF | TRBV7-6
CASSVGLGNTEAFF | TRBV9
CASSQDATGLAGGRDEQFF | TRBV4-2
CVSGFNEQFF | TRBV6-5
CASSLDKGFGSEQYF | TRBV7-8
CASTGQLSGGYTF | TRBV27
CASSPSTIERYEQYF | TRBV18
CASSDLAGGYQETQYF | TRBV25-1
CASSLGEGEQFF | TRBV7-2
CASSEEEPYYGYTF | TRBV6-1
CASSDRAEKLFF | TRBV6-1